These 14 T cell receptor beta chains came from one sample sequenced in a study of blood T cell repertoires in COVID-19. Some clones are missing from TCRdb's copy, which holds only in-frame ones; the method was immunoSEQ multiplex PCR. The sample has about 130,000 clones, 86% seen once. Sequenced material: peripheral blood. Source of these receptors: a woman aged 70-85 years with COVID-19, enrolled during active disease.

The chain employs TRBV27 and TRBJ2-7; a possible D gene is TRBD1 (5 bases). Germline lookup yields CDR1 MNHEY and CDR2 SMNVEV (reference sequence). The CDR3 is made up of 17 amino acids. Trimming left V 1 base short and J 11 bases short, with 27 bases between. CDR3 region: CASSLFPPRQPYVEKYF. The CDR3, as DNA: TGTGCCAGCAGTTTATTCCCCCCCAGACAGCCCTACGTAGAGAAGTACTTC.

The chain combines TRBV7-9 with TRBJ2-7, with TRBD1 identical over 8 bases. The CDR3 is made up of 15 amino acids. CDR1 and CDR2 from the germline V gene are SEHNR and FQNEAQ (reference sequence). J gave up 2 bases and V 4 bases, and 7 bases lay outside the gene matches. This CDR3 is CASSSTGATTYEQYF. The DNA for the CDR3 is TGTGCCAGCAGCTCGACAGGGGCAACCACCTACGAGCAGTACTTC.

V is TRBV7-2 and J is TRBJ1-1; TRBD1 aligns across 9 bases. CDR3 length: 17 amino acids. V shed 2 bases and J 0 bases; nucleotides not matched to a gene: 7. The germline gives CDR1 SGHTA, CDR2 FQGNSA. The DNA of the CDR3 is TGTGCCAGCAGCTTAAGGTCCCGGGACAGGGTGAACACTGAAGCTTTCTTT. Its translation: CASSLRSRDRVNTEAFF.

The genes are TRBV19 and TRBJ1-6; 10 positions agree with TRBD1. J was trimmed by 6 bases and V by 4 bases; bases with no gene match: 0. This CDR3 has 14 residues. The germline CDR1 and CDR2 sequences are LNHDA and SQIVND (reference sequence). The CDR3 is CASSRTGGNSPLHF. The CDR3 DNA reads as TGTGCCAGTAGTAGGACAGGGGGTAATTCACCCCTCCACTTT.

The gene calls are TRBV28 and TRBJ1-1, with D unresolved. The CDR3 sequence is 13 residues long. V lost 6 bases and J 7 bases, leaving 15 bases between the germline ends. CDR1 and CDR2 (germline): MDHEN, SYDVKM. The chain's CDR3 is CASRPTGRDEAFF. For the CDR3, the DNA is TGTGCCAGCAGGCCGACCGGACGGGATGAAGCTTTCTTT.

The chain combines TRBV7-9 with TRBJ1-5, with 7 positions matching TRBD1. The J segment lost 4 bases and the V segment lost 4 bases, leaving 4 bases of the junction unmatched. CDR3 size: 14 residues. CDR1 is SEHNR and CDR2 is FQNEAQ in the germline V gene (reference sequence). CDR3 sequence reads: CASSSGQPNQPQHF. In DNA, the CDR3 is TGTGCCAGCAGCTCGGGACAGCCTAATCAGCCCCAGCATTTT.

DNA of the CDR3: TGTGCCAGCTCACCACGTTGGGATATTCCCAGGACAGGGGGCGGTAGGTACAATGAGCAGTTCTTC. Translating gives CASSPRWDIPRTGGGRYNEQFF. The rearrangement joins TRBV18 to TRBJ2-1; 11 nucleotides align to TRBD1. V shed 1 base, J shed 4 bases, and the junction held 21 bases outside the gene matches. This CDR3 comprises 22 residues. From germline, CDR1 is KGHSH and CDR2 LQKENI.

The chain couples TRBV7-8 to TRBJ2-3; possibly TRBD2 for D (5 bases). Germline assignment: CDR1 SGHVS and CDR2 FQNEAQ. V was trimmed by 1 base and J by 3 bases, leaving 26 bases between them. CDR3 size: 20 residues. The CDR3 spells CASSLEDGFPRAGRTDTQYF. The CDR3 DNA reads as TGTGCCAGCAGCTTAGAAGACGGCTTCCCCCGGGCGGGTAGAACAGATACGCAGTATTTT.

V and J are TRBV2 and TRBJ2-1; 10 nucleotides align to TRBD2. Germline V gene lookup returns CDR1 SNHLY and CDR2 FYNNEI. Germline trimming cut 2 bases from V and 12 bases from J; bases unmatched to any gene: 13. This CDR3 contains 16 residues. CDR3 loop: CASSERASGGGIGQFF. The CDR3 nucleotides read TGTGCCAGCAGTGAACGGGCTAGCGGGGGAGGGATTGGGCAGTTCTTC.

This clone qualifies as medium-sized. The CDR3 spells CASSIWTGDQPQHF. CDR3 in DNA: TGTGCCAGTAGTATTTGGACAGGAGATCAGCCCCAGCATTTT. The rearrangement joins TRBV19 to TRBJ1-5; 7 positions agree with TRBD1. J was trimmed by 5 bases and V by 3 bases; bases with no gene match: 4. The CDR3 sequence is 14 residues long. The V gene's germline CDR1 is LNHDA and CDR2 SQIVND (reference sequence).

This clone was recorded a few times. The chain is built from TRBV9 and TRBJ2-7; 8 bases are a match to TRBD1. The CDR3 has 15 amino acids. Germline V lookup: CDR1 SGDLS, CDR2 YYNGEE. Trimming at V came to 4 bases and at J to 4 bases, leaving 10 bases not matched to a gene. CDR3 bases: TGTGCCAGCAGCCCCCCGGACAGGGCTCCGTACGAGCAGTACTTC. Translating gives CASSPPDRAPYEQYF.

This clone was observed a few times. The chain carries TRBV6-2 or TRBV6-3 and TRBJ2-3; 15 bases line up with TRBD2. This CDR3 comprises 17 residues. The ends lost 2 bases at V and 0 bases at J; junction bases unmatched: 0. Germline CDR1 and CDR2: MNHEY and SVGEGT. The CDR3 loop reads CASSYGLAGGSTDTQYF. CDR3 DNA: TGTGCCAGCAGTTACGGACTAGCGGGGGGGAGCACAGATACGCAGTATTTT.

The V gene is TRBV5-4, the J gene TRBJ2-1; possibly TRBD2 for D (6 bases). V lost 3 bases to trimming and J lost 4 bases, with 11 bases between them. The CDR3 has 14 residues. Germline V CDR1 and CDR2: SGHNT, YYREEE (reference sequence). This CDR3 is CASSSAGTYNEQFF. Written as DNA, the CDR3 is TGTGCCAGCAGCTCCGCCGGGACTTACAATGAGCAGTTCTTC.

This clone was counted a single time. The chain couples TRBV7-5 to TRBJ1-3; whether TRBD1, the table's D call, matches the DNA was not checked. TRBV7-5 constitutes a pseudogene. CDR3 length: 15 amino acids. In nucleotides, the CDR3 is TGTGTCAGAAGCTTGCCAGACAGCTCTGGAAACACCATATATTTT. Protein: CVRSLPDSSGNTIYF.